The T cell receptor (beta chain) described here comes from a study of STAT5B mutations in CD4+ large granular lymphocyte leukemia. Findings and caveats of the study: Without HLA matching, higher CD4+ than CD8+ T-LGLL clonality could reflect small sample size. No patients shared main leukemic clonotypes, though less than 30% appeared at low frequency elsewhere. Patient CD4-sorted repertoires stayed more clonal than healthy ones after leukemic-clone removal. 8/27 top patient clones versus 2/35 control clones were TRBV06-family.

Sequenced by immunoSEQ multiplex PCR; TCRdb stores in-frame clones only, minus some. The sample contains over 35,000 clones, 70% to 85% of which appear only once. Regarding this clone: Its antigen is unidentified.

From germline, CDR1 is MDHEN and CDR2 SYDVKM. The CDR3 contains 15 residues. Trimming removed 4 bases from V and 9 bases from J; junction bases left unmatched: 9. The V gene is TRBV28, the J gene TRBJ1-6, with 7 positions matching TRBD1. Sample: CD4+ T cells from blood buffy coats. The sequence was collected from a human donor in good health. Here the CDR3 reads CASSSPGQPPSPLHF. The DNA for the CDR3 is TGTGCCAGCAGTTCCCCGGGACAGCCCCCTTCACCCCTCCACTTT. Filled out from reference TRBV28 and TRBJ1-6, the complete variable domain reads DVKVTQSSRYLVKRTGEKVFLECVQDMDHENMFWYRQDPGLGLRLIYFSYDVKMKEKGDIPEGYSVSREKKERFSLILESASTNQTSMYLCASSSPGQPPSPLHFGNGTRLTVT.